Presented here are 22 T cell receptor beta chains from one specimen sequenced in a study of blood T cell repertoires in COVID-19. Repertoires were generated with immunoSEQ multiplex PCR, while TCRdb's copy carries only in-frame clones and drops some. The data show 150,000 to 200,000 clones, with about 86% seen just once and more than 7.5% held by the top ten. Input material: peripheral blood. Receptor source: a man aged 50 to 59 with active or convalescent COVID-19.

The chain's CDR3 is CASSINGDYGYTF. CDR3 coding DNA: TGTGCCAGTAGTATCAACGGGGACTATGGCTACACCTTC. This chain uses TRBV19 with TRBJ1-2; D is undetermined. The CDR3 runs 13 residues. The V gene lost 3 bases and the J gene lost 3 bases, with 8 bases spanning the gap. Per the germline V gene, CDR1 is LNHDA and CDR2 is SQIVND (reference sequence).

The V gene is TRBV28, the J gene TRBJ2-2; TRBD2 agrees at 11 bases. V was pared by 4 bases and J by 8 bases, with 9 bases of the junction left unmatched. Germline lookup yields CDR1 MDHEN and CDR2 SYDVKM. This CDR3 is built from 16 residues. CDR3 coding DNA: TGTGCCAGCAGTTCCGGGACTAGCGGCCGGAGAGGGGAGCTGTTTTTT. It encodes CASSSGTSGRRGELFF.

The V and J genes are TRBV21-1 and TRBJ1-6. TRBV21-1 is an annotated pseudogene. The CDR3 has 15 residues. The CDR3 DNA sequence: TGTGCCAGCAGCAAAGAGGCCCTAGATAATTCACCCCTCCACTTT. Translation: CASSKEALDNSPLHF.

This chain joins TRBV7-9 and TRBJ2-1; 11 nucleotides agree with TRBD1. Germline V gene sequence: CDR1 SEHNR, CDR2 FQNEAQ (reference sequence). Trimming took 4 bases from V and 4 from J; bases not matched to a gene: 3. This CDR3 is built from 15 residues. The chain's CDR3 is CASSWGQGVYNEQFF. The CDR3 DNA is TGTGCCAGCAGCTGGGGACAGGGGGTATACAATGAGCAGTTCTTC.

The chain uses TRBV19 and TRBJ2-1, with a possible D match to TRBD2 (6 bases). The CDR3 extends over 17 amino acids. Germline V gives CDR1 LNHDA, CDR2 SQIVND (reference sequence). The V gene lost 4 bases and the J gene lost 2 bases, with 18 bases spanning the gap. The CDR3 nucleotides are TGTGCCAGTAGTACCGCCTCTGGGGGGTTTACCTACAATGAGCAGTTCTTC. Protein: CASSTASGGFTYNEQFF. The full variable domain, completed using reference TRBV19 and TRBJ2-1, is DGGITQSPKYLFRKEGQNVTLSCEQNLNHDAMYWYRQDPGQGLRLIYYSQIVNDFQKGDIAEGYSVSREKKESFPLTVTSAQKNPTAFYLCASSTASGGFTYNEQFFGPGTRLTVL.

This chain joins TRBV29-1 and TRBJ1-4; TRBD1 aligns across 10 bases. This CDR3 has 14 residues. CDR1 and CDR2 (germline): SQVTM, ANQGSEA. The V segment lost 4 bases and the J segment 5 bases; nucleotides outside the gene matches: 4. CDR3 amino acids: CSVVGQGSNEKLFF. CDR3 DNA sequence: TGCAGCGTTGTGGGACAGGGGTCCAATGAAAAACTGTTTTTT.

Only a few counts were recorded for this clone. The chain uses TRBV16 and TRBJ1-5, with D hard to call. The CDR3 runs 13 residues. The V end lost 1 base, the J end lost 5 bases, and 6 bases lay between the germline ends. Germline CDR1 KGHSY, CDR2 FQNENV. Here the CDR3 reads CASSQFEDQPQHF. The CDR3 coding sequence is TGTGCCAGCAGCCAATTCGAGGATCAGCCCCAGCATTTT.

CDR3: CSATGEGSYEQYF. DNA of the CDR3: TGCAGCGCAACAGGGGAAGGTTCCTACGAGCAGTACTTC. V usage is TRBV29-1 and J usage is TRBJ2-7; 7 positions agree with TRBD1. Germline V gene sequence: CDR1 SQVTM, CDR2 ANQGSEA. V lost 7 bases, J lost 1 base, and 7 bases stayed unmatched. The CDR3 has 13 residues.

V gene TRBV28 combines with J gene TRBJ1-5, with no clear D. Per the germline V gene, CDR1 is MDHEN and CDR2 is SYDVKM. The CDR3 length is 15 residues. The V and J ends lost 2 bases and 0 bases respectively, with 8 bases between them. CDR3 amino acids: CASSLTDYSNQPQHF. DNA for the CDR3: TGTGCCAGCAGTTTAACAGATTATAGCAATCAGCCCCAGCATTTT.

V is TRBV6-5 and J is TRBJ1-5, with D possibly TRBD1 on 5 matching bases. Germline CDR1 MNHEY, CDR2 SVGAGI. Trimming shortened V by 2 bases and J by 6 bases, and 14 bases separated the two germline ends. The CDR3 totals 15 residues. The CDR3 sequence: CASSYTRGGGQPQHF. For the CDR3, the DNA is TGTGCCAGCAGTTACACCCGGGGGGGTGGTCAGCCCCAGCATTTT.

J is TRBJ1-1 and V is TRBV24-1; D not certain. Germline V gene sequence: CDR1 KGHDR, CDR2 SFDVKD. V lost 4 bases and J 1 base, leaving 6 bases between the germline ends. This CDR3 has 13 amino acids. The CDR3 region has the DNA TGTGCCACCAGTGACGTGAGGAACACTGAAGCTTTCTTT. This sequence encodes CATSDVRNTEAFF.

DNA of the CDR3: TGTGCCAGCACCCGCCCCGGGACAGGGGGCACCTACGAGCAGTACTTC. Encoded protein: CASTRPGTGGTYEQYF. The chain joins TRBV5-6 to TRBJ2-7; 12 bases fit TRBD1. The CDR3 length is 16 residues. With V trimmed by 6 bases and J by 2 bases, 9 bases remained unmatched. Germline assignment: CDR1 SGHDT and CDR2 YYEEEE.

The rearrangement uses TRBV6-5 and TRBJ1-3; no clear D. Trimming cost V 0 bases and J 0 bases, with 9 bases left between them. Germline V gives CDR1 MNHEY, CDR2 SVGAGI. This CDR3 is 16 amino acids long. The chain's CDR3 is CASSYSSGDSGNTIYF. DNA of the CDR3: TGTGCCAGCAGTTACTCGTCCGGGGACTCTGGAAACACCATATATTTT.

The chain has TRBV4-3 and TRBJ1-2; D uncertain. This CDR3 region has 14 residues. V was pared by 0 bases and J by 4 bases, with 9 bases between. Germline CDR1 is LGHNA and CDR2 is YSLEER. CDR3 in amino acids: CASSQDIRGYGYTF. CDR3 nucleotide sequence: TGCGCCAGCAGCCAAGATATAAGAGGCTATGGCTACACCTTC.

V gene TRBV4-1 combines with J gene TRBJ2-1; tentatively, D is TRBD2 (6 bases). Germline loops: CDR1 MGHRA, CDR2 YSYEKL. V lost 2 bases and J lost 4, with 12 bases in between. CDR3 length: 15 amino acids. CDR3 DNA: TGCGCCAGCAGCCAAAAGACTAGTAATTACAATGAGCAGTTCTTC. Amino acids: CASSQKTSNYNEQFF.

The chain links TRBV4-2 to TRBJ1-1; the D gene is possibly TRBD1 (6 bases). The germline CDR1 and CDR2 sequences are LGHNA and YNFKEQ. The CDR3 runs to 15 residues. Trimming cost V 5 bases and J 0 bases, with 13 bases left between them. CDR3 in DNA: TGTGCCAGCAGCAACACAGGGCCCATGAACACTGAAGCTTTCTTT. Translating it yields CASSNTGPMNTEAFF.

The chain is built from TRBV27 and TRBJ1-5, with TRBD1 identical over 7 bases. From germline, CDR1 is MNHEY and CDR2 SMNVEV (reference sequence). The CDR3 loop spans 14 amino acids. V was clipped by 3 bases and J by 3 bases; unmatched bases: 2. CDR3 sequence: CASSLGTANQPQHF. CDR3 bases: TGTGCCAGCAGTTTGGGGACAGCCAATCAGCCCCAGCATTTT.

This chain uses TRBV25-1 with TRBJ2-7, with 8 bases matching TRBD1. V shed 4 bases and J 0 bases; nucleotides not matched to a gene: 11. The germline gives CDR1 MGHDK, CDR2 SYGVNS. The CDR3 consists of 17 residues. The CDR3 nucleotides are TGTGCCAGCAGTGCCTCGACAGGGGTGGTACGCTCCTACGAGCAGTACTTC. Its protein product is CASSASTGVVRSYEQYF.

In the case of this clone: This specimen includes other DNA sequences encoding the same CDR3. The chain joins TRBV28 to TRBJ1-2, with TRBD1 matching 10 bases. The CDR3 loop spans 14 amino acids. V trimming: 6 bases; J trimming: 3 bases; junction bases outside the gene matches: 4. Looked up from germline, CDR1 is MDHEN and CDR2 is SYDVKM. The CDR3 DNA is TGTGCCAGCAGACCGACAGGGGGCGACTATGGCTACACCTTC. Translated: CASRPTGGDYGYTF.

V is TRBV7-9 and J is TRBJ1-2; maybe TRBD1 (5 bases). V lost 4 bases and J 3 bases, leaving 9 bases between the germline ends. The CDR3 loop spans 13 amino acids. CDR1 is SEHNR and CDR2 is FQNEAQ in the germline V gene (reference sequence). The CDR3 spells CASSSGQDYGYTF. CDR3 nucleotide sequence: TGTGCCAGCAGCTCCGGACAAGACTATGGCTACACCTTC.

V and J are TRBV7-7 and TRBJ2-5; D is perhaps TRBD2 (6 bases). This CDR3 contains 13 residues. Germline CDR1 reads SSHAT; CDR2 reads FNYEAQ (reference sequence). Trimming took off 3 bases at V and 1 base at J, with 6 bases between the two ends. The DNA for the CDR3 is TGTGCCAGCAGCTTGGGACTCCAAGAGACCCAGTACTTC. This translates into CASSLGLQETQYF.

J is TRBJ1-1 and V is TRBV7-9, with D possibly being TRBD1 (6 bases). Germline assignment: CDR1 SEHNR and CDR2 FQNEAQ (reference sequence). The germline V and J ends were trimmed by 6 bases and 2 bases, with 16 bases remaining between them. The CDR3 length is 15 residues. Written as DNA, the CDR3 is TGTGCCAGCAGTCCCAAAGGGGGGGGAAACACTGAAGCTTTCTTT. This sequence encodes CASSPKGGGNTEAFF. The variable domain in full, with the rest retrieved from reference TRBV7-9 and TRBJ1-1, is DTGVSQNPRHKITKRGQNVTFRCDPISEHNRLYWYRQTLGQGPEFLTYFQNEAQLEKSRLLSDRFSAERPKGSFSTLEIQRTEQGDSAMYLCASSPKGGGNTEAFFGQGTRLTVV.